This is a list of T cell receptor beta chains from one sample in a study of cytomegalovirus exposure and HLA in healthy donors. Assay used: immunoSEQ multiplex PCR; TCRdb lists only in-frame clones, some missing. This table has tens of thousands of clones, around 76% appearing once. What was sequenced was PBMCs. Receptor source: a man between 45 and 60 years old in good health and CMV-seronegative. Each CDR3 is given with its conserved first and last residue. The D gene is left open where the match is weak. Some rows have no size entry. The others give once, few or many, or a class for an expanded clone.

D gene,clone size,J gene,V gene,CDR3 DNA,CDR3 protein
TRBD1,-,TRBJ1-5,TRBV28,TGTGCCAGCAGTTTAGTTGGACAGGGGGCCAAGCCCCAGCATTTT,CASSLVGQGAKPQHF
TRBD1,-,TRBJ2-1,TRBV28,TGTGCCACTTTTGACAGGGGGAATGGTAATGAGCAGTTCTTC,CATFDRGNGNEQFF
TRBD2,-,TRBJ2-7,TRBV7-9,TGTGCCAGCAGCTTACTAGCGGGAGGAGGAAACGAGCAGTACTTC,CASSLLAGGGNEQYF
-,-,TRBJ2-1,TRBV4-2,TGTGCCAGCAGCCTTCACCTTTTGGACTCAACGAGGAGATACAATGAGCAGTTCTTC,CASSLHLLDSTRRYNEQFF
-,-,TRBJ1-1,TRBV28,TGTGCCAGCAGTTTAATTACATCGAACACTGAAGCTTTCTTT,CASSLITSNTEAFF
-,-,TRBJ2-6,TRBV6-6,TGTGCCAGCGCGAACAGAGCCTCTGGGGCCAACGTCCTGACTTTC,CASANRASGANVLTF
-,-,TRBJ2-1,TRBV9,TGTGCCAGCCGGTGGCTAGCGAGGAATGAGCAGTTCTTC,CASRWLARNEQFF
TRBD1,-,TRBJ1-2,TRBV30,TGTGCCTGGAGTTCGGACAGGGGAGGAGGTGGCTACACCTTC,CAWSSDRGGGGYTF
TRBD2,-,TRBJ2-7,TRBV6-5,TGTGCCAGCAGTCCGGATAGCGGGAGTTTTTCCGAGCAGTACTTC,CASSPDSGSFSEQYF
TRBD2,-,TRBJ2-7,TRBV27,TGTGCCAGCAGTTTTGGGACTAGCAGCTACGAGCAGTACTTC,CASSFGTSSYEQYF
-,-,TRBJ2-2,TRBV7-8,TGTGCCAGCAGCTTAAGTCGCGCCGGGGAGCTGTTTTTT,CASSLSRAGELFF
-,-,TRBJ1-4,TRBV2,TGTGCCAGCCACTCCCTTGGACAGTTTAATGAAAAACTGTTTTTT,CASHSLGQFNEKLFF
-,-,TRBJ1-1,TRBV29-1,TGCAGCGTTGACCGTGCGGGGAACACTGAAGCTTTCTTT,CSVDRAGNTEAFF
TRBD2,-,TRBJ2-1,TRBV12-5,TGTGCTAGTGGGGGGGGAGGGAATGAGCAGTTCTTC,CASGGGGNEQFF
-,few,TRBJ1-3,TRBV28,TGTGCCAGCAGTTTGTGGGGGGTTTCCTCTGGAAACACCATATATTTT,CASSLWGVSSGNTIYF
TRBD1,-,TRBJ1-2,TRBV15,TGTGCCACCAGCAGGGACAGGGCTGGACAAGCTAACTATGGCTACACCTTC,CATSRDRAGQANYGYTF
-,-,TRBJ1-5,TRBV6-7,TGTGCCAGCAGTTACTCGAAGCTGCGATGCAATCAGCCCCAGCATTTT,CASSYSKLRCNQPQHF
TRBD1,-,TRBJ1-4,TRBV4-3,TGCGCCAGCAGCCAAAGGAACCGACAGGGGGCGGTTAATGAAAAACTGTTTTTT,CASSQRNRQGAVNEKLFF
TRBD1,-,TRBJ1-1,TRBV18,TGTGCCAGCTCACGCCGGGACAGCTTAAACACTGAAGCTTTCTTT,CASSRRDSLNTEAFF
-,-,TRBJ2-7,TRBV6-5,TGTGCCAGCAGTTACTCAGGAGGGGTTGGGAACGAGCAGTACTTC,CASSYSGGVGNEQYF
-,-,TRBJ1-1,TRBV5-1,TGCGCCAGCAGCTCCAGGCAACAAACTTCAAACACTGAAGCTTTCTTT,CASSSRQQTSNTEAFF
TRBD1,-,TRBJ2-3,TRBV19,TGTGCCAGTAGTGGGGACAGTAGTCTTGGGTCAGATACGCAGTATTTT,CASSGDSSLGSDTQYF
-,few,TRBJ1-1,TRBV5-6,TGTGCCAGCAGCTTGACTAGACGAACACTGAACACTGAAGCTTTCTTT,CASSLTRRTLNTEAFF
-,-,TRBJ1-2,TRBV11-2,TGTGCCAGCAGCAGCCACGGACAGTCCACCGGCTACACCTTC,CASSSHGQSTGYTF
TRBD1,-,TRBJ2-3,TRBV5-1,TGCGCCAGCAGCACAGGGGGCCAGGCAGATACGCAGTATTTT,CASSTGGQADTQYF
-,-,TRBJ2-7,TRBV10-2,TGCGCCAGCAGTGAAGGCGGGACCTCCTACGAGCAGTACTTC,CASSEGGTSYEQYF
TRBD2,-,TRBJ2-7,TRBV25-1,TGTGCCAGCTCCACTAGCGGGAGTTACGAGCAGTACTTC,CASSTSGSYEQYF
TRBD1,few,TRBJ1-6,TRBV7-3,TGTGCCAGCAGTCGGACAGGGGGCGATAATTCACCCCTCCACTTT,CASSRTGGDNSPLHF
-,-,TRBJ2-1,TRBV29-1,TGCAGCGTTGAAAAATCGGGGAAGAACAATGAGCAGTTCTTC,CSVEKSGKNNEQFF
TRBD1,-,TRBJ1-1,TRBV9,TGTGCCAGCAGCGACCAACAGGGGCGGGGCACTGAAGCTTTCTTT,CASSDQQGRGTEAFF
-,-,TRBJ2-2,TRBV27,TGTGCCAGCACGGAGGCCACCGGGGAGCTGTTTTTT,CASTEATGELFF
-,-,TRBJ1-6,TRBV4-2,TGTGCCAGCAGCCTGGACAGTTACAATTCACCCCTCCACTTT,CASSLDSYNSPLHF
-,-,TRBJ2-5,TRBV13,TGTGCCAGCAGCTTAGCCCTTCTAGCTGGGGAGACCCAGTACTTC,CASSLALLAGETQYF
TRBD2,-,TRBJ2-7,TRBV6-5,TGTGCCAGCAGTTACCGGCGCGGGAGGGACTACGAGCAGTACTTC,CASSYRRGRDYEQYF
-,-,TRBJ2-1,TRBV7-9,TGTGCCAGCAGCTTAGGTAGTAGCGCGACATACGGTGAGCAGTTCTTC,CASSLGSSATYGEQFF
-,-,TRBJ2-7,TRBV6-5,TGTGCCAGCAGTTACCTCAGGGGGACTTACGAGCAGTACTTC,CASSYLRGTYEQYF
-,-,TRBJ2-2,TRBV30,TGTGCCTGGAACAGGGCAGACACCGGGGAGCTGTTTTTT,CAWNRADTGELFF
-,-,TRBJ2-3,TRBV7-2,TGTGCCAGCAGCTTAAGTTTTGCGTTGATGGATACGCAGTATTTT,CASSLSFALMDTQYF
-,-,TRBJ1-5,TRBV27,TGTGCCAGCAGTTTAGAACAGGGAAGAAACAATCAGCCCCAGCATTTT,CASSLEQGRNNQPQHF
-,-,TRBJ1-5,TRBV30,TGTGCCTGGAGTGTACGTGGGCTTAGCAATCAGCCCCAGCATTTT,CAWSVRGLSNQPQHF
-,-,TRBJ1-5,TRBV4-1,TGCGCCAGCAGCCAAGAATATCGAGACTATAGCAATCAGCCCCAGCATTTT,CASSQEYRDYSNQPQHF
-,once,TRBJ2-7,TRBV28,TGTGCCAGCAGTTTATGGCAGGGGACCTACGAGCAGTACTTC,CASSLWQGTYEQYF
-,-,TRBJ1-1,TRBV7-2,TGTGCCAGCAGCGCGCGGGGCAGGCGGAACACTGAAGCTTTCTTT,CASSARGRRNTEAFF
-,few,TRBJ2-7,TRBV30,TGTGCCTACGCGGAAGATTCCGAGCAGTACTTC,CAYAEDSEQYF
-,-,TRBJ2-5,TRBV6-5,TGTGCCAGCAGTTATGAGGGTAGGGAGACCCAGTACTTC,CASSYEGRETQYF
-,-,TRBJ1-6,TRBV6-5,TGTGCCAGCAGTTTAAGAGAGGCTTATAATTCACCCCTCCACTTT,CASSLREAYNSPLHF
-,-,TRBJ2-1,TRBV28,TGTGCCAGCAGTACCAGGGGTTTCTGGCTGGTGTTCTTC,CASSTRGFWLVFF
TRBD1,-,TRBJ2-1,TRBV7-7,TGTGCTAGCAGCTTAGGGGGACAGGGCTACAATGAGCAGTTCTTC,CASSLGGQGYNEQFF
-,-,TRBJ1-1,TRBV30,TGTGCCTGGAGTGTAGGGGCCGAAGCTTTCTTT,CAWSVGAEAFF